This T cell receptor beta chain was documented in a study of blood T cell repertoires in COVID-19 (TCRdb year 2020). With respect to the entire study: Collaborator samples came from the United States, Italy and Spain and covered acute and convalescent phases of COVID-19. The material from the prospective study consisted of cDNA or gDNA derived from T cells, B-cell-depleted T cells, or PBMCs. The dataset comprised deeply sampled blood TCRbeta repertoires from subjects exposed to, actively infected with, or recovered from COVID-19. The repertoires were released in a freely available public database meant as a resource for research on the immune response to SARS-CoV-2. The samples were drawn from two sources: the first 160 participants of the ongoing ImmuneRACE study, and fewer than 1,500 subjects contributed by 6 global collaborators. The sample metadata nearly always contained a de-identified subject ID, COVID-19 status, age in years and sex. Where available, HLA class I and class II types were obtained from metadata supplied by the sample provider rather than from assay-based typing.

Overall study outcomes, separate from this receptor: The amount of clinical and demographic metadata varied by source and participant and was provided uncurated.

Points on this clone: The antigen it recognizes is unknown. Base qualities are not provided; no much larger clone lies one nucleotide away.

TCRbeta CDR3 regions were amplified from genomic DNA using the immunoSEQ Assay, a bias-controlled multiplex PCR. In the original analysis: Nucleated cell counts per sample were estimated from amplification of reference gene primers within the assay. To quantify the absolute abundance of each unique TCRbeta CDR3 rearrangement, sequence reads were collapsed and filtered. For each sample, productive Simpson clonality was calculated as the square root of Simpson's diversity index over productive rearrangements. TCRdb took this table from immuneACCESS and kept in-frame rearrangements with V and J called. Such tables lack part of the clones; where checked against another copy, unresolved V genes explain under half of the gap, and the rest is unexplained. That table furnishes V, J and clone size, whereas the DNA furnished D and trimming. The table for this sample lists some 180,000 clones; around 82% of them were counted only once. The ten biggest clones cover around 5.5% of the sample.

Participants in the prospective study were aged about 18 to 100 years, lived in over 20 United States geographic areas, and enrolled through a virtual design. In the prospective study, cohorts were assigned on the basis of participant-reported clinical history obtained from a screening survey and a study questionnaire. Mobile phlebotomists in the prospective study collected whole blood, serum and a nasopharyngeal or oropharyngeal swab from every participant. Participants in the prospective study had the option to provide additional blood draws and questionnaires over a 2-month period. Before DNA extraction, blood samples from the prospective study were shipped at room temperature or frozen. V is shortened by 7 bases, J by 2 bases, and the region joining them spans 12 bases. There are 15 amino acids in the CDR3, from cysteine to phenylalanine inclusive. Here the CDR3 DNA is all that survives: 45 bases in frame from base 1. CDR1 and CDR2, looked up from the germline V gene, are MNHEY and SVGAGI.

Here the chain combines TRBV6-5 and TRBJ1-6; a confident D gene designation cannot be given. The sequence was collected from a woman aged 55-75 years with acute COVID-19. Sequenced: PBMCs or T cells enriched from blood (not recorded which). The CDR3 reads CASITGSPYNSPLHF. The DNA is TGTGCCAGCATCACGGGAAGCCCCTATAATTCACCCCTCCACTTT.